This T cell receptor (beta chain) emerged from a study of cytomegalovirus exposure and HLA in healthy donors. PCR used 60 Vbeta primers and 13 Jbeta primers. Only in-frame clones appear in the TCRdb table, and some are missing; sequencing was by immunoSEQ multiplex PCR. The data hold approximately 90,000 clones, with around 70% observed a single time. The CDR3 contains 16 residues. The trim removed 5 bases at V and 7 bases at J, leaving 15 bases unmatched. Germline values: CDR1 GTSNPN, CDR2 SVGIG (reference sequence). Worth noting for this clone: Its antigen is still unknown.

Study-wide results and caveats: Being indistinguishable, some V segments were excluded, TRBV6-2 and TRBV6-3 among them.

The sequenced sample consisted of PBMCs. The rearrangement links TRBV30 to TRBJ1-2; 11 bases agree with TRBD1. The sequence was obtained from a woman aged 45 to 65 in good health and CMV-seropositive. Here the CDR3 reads CAWAAIWGTGGRGYTF. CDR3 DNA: TGTGCCTGGGCTGCCATATGGGGGACAGGGGGACGTGGCTACACCTTC.